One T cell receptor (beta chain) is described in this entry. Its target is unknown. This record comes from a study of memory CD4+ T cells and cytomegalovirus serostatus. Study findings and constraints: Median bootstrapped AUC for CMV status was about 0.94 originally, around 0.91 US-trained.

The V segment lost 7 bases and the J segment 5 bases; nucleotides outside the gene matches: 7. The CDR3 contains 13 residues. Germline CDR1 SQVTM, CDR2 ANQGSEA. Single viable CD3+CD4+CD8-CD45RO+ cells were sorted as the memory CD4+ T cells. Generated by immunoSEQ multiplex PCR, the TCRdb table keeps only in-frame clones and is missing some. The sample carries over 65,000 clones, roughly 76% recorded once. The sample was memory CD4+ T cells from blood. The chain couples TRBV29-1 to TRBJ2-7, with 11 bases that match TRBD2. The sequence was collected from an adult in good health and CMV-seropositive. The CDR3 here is CSGSGRAPNEQYF. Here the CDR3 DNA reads TGCAGCGGTAGCGGGAGGGCCCCTAACGAGCAGTACTTC.